This entry features one TCR beta chain sequence. Its target is not known. This specimen comes from a study of CD8 T cells in Susac syndrome. Random hexamers were used to reverse transcribe about 0.5 to 1 ug of RNA. Multiplex immunoSEQ PCR targeted 54 Vbeta and 13 Jbeta TCR beta segments. Each CDR3 protein gets one entry after TCRdb re-called the immunoSEQ multiplex PCR reads with MiXCR. The sample shows 70,000 to 85,000 distinct CDR3 sequences, approximately 96% of them seen only once. Study conclusions and caveats: The total CD8+ repertoires contained more than 15 Susac-specific public clones, and the CD8+ TEMRA repertoires contained roughly 5.

Germline values: CDR1 LNHNV, CDR2 YYDKDF (reference sequence). Trimming cost V 6 bases and J 0 bases, with 12 bases left between them. The CDR3 loop spans 15 amino acids. The TCR sequence derives from a human donor with Susac syndrome. The material sequenced was CD8+ T cells from PBMCs. The chain is built from TRBV15 and TRBJ2-1; weak D call: TRBD1 (6 bases). CDR3 in amino acids: CATRVGQSSYNEQFF. In nucleotides, the CDR3 is TGTGCCACCAGGGTTGGACAGAGCTCCTACAATGAGCAGTTCTTC.